These T cell receptor beta chains were read from a single sample in a study of blood T cell repertoires in COVID-19. Generated by immunoSEQ multiplex PCR, the TCRdb table keeps only in-frame clones and is missing some. The sample shows roughly 250,000 clones, approximately 85% of them seen only once. The sample consisted of peripheral blood. These receptors were obtained from an older woman with active or convalescent COVID-19. Both conserved end residues are part of each CDR3. A D gene is named only where the DNA matches it firmly. Size is stated for part of the rows, as once, few or many counts, or as a class when the clone is expanded.

d_gene: TRBD1; abundance: .; v_gene: TRBV18; j_gene: TRBJ2-5; CDR3aa: CASSLNRDSTEDQYF; CDR3nt: TGTGCCAGCTCACTAAACCGGGACAGCACCGAGGACCAGTACTTC
d_gene: .; abundance: .; v_gene: TRBV20-1; j_gene: TRBJ1-6; CDR3aa: CSASWGEFAYNSPLHF; CDR3nt: TGCAGTGCTAGTTGGGGGGAATTCGCCTATAATTCACCCCTCCACTTT
d_gene: .; abundance: .; v_gene: TRBV29-1; j_gene: TRBJ2-1; CDR3aa: CSARTTLTYNEQFF; CDR3nt: TGCAGCGCCCGGACTACTCTTACCTACAATGAGCAGTTCTTC
d_gene: .; abundance: .; v_gene: TRBV20-1; j_gene: TRBJ1-1; CDR3aa: CSAPRQAEAFF; CDR3nt: TGCAGTGCCCCACGGCAGGCTGAAGCTTTCTTT
d_gene: .; abundance: .; v_gene: TRBV3-1/TRBV3-2; j_gene: TRBJ1-5; CDR3aa: CASSQGDRQGAGGQPQHF; CDR3nt: TGTGCCAGCAGCCAAGGGGATCGGCAAGGGGCCGGCGGTCAGCCCCAGCATTTT
d_gene: TRBD1; abundance: once; v_gene: TRBV2; j_gene: TRBJ2-4; CDR3aa: CASAGQGLAKNIQYF; CDR3nt: TGTGCCAGCGCGGGACAGGGGCTAGCCAAAAACATTCAGTACTTC
d_gene: .; abundance: .; v_gene: TRBV18; j_gene: TRBJ1-1; CDR3aa: CASSPPDGRRTNTEAFF; CDR3nt: TGTGCCAGCTCACCACCGGATGGTCGGAGAACGAACACTGAAGCTTTCTTT
d_gene: .; abundance: once; v_gene: TRBV7-7; j_gene: TRBJ2-3; CDR3aa: CASSLGGTSTDTQYF; CDR3nt: TGTGCCAGCAGCTTAGGGGGGACAAGCACAGATACGCAGTATTTT
d_gene: .; abundance: .; v_gene: TRBV2; j_gene: TRBJ1-1; CDR3aa: CASSREFLRGGNTEAFF; CDR3nt: TGTGCCAGCAGTAGAGAGTTTTTGCGGGGAGGGAACACTGAAGCTTTCTTT
d_gene: TRBD1; abundance: .; v_gene: TRBV10-1; j_gene: TRBJ2-1; CDR3aa: CASQQGEYNEQFF; CDR3nt: TGCGCCAGCCAACAGGGGGAATACAATGAGCAGTTCTTC
d_gene: .; abundance: .; v_gene: TRBV19; j_gene: TRBJ2-5; CDR3aa: CATNDGGYQETQYF; CDR3nt: TGTGCCACCAACGACGGCGGGTATCAAGAGACCCAGTACTTC
d_gene: .; abundance: .; v_gene: TRBV5-4; j_gene: TRBJ2-4; CDR3aa: CASSLAGSGRNIQYF; CDR3nt: TGTGCCAGCAGCTTGGCGGGCAGTGGGAGGAACATTCAGTACTTC
d_gene: .; abundance: .; v_gene: TRBV4-3; j_gene: TRBJ1-2; CDR3aa: CASSQDWGQPYGYTF; CDR3nt: TGCGCCAGCAGCCAAGATTGGGGACAACCCTATGGCTACACCTTC
d_gene: TRBD1; abundance: .; v_gene: TRBV18; j_gene: TRBJ1-4; CDR3aa: CASSVDRDEKLFF; CDR3nt: TGTGCCAGCTCAGTCGACAGGGATGAAAAACTGTTTTTT
d_gene: .; abundance: .; v_gene: TRBV7-2; j_gene: TRBJ1-2; CDR3aa: CASSSRPFGVGYTF; CDR3nt: TGTGCCAGCAGCTCTCGCCCGTTCGGGGTCGGCTACACCTTC
d_gene: TRBD2; abundance: .; v_gene: TRBV4-1; j_gene: TRBJ2-1; CDR3aa: CASSQDFGLAGGRNEQFF; CDR3nt: TGCGCCAGCAGCCAAGACTTCGGACTAGCGGGGGGCAGGAATGAGCAGTTCTTC
d_gene: TRBD2; abundance: .; v_gene: TRBV4-1; j_gene: TRBJ2-7; CDR3aa: CASSQEGAGGPYEQYF; CDR3nt: TGCGCCAGCAGCCAAGAAGGAGCGGGGGGCCCCTACGAGCAGTACTTC
d_gene: TRBD1; abundance: once; v_gene: TRBV27; j_gene: TRBJ1-2; CDR3aa: CASSFNRDRGILYGYTF; CDR3nt: TGTGCCAGCAGTTTCAACCGGGACAGGGGCATTCTCTATGGCTACACCTTC
d_gene: .; abundance: once; v_gene: TRBV10-1; j_gene: TRBJ1-6; CDR3aa: CASSESKSGNSPLHF; CDR3nt: TGCGCCAGCAGTGAGTCGAAGAGCGGGAATTCACCCCTCCACTTT
d_gene: TRBD2; abundance: .; v_gene: TRBV30; j_gene: TRBJ2-3; CDR3aa: CAWRSGGAVVDTQYF; CDR3nt: TGTGCCTGGAGAAGCGGGGGGGCCGTGGTAGATACGCAGTATTTT
d_gene: .; abundance: .; v_gene: TRBV5-1; j_gene: TRBJ2-1; CDR3aa: CASSLASGYNEQFF; CDR3nt: TGCGCCAGCAGCTTGGCGAGCGGGTACAATGAGCAGTTCTTC
d_gene: .; abundance: .; v_gene: TRBV5-1; j_gene: TRBJ1-2; CDR3aa: CASKEGSSNYGYTF; CDR3nt: TGCGCCAGCAAAGAGGGATCCTCAAACTATGGCTACACCTTC
d_gene: .; abundance: .; v_gene: TRBV7-6; j_gene: TRBJ1-5; CDR3aa: CASRAQGLKPEWPQHF; CDR3nt: TGTGCCAGCAGGGCCCAGGGGCTCAAACCGGAGTGGCCCCAGCATTTT
d_gene: TRBD1; abundance: few; v_gene: TRBV6-6; j_gene: TRBJ1-1; CDR3aa: CASSPNRGHTEAFF; CDR3nt: TGTGCCAGCAGTCCGAACAGGGGGCACACTGAAGCTTTCTTT
d_gene: .; abundance: .; v_gene: TRBV12-3/TRBV12-4; j_gene: TRBJ1-6; CDR3aa: CASSLAEISPLHF; CDR3nt: TGTGCCAGCAGTTTGGCGGAAATTTCACCCCTCCACTTT
d_gene: TRBD2; abundance: .; v_gene: TRBV6-6; j_gene: TRBJ2-5; CDR3aa: CASSSSSGGAEETQYF; CDR3nt: TGTGCCAGCAGTAGTTCTAGCGGGGGGGCCGAAGAGACCCAGTACTTC
d_gene: .; abundance: once; v_gene: TRBV21-1; j_gene: TRBJ2-7; CDR3aa: CASRTPRGQGTYEQYF; CDR3nt: TGTGCCAGCAGGACACCGAGGGGACAGGGGACCTACGAGCAGTACTTC
d_gene: TRBD2; abundance: .; v_gene: TRBV2; j_gene: TRBJ2-5; CDR3aa: CASSVVSSGREETQYF; CDR3nt: TGTGCCAGCAGTGTTGTGTCTAGCGGGAGGGAAGAGACCCAGTACTTC
d_gene: TRBD1; abundance: .; v_gene: TRBV5-1; j_gene: TRBJ1-3; CDR3aa: CASSHGQGLFSGNTIYF; CDR3nt: TGCGCCAGCAGCCATGGACAGGGACTATTCTCTGGAAACACCATATATTTT
d_gene: .; abundance: .; v_gene: TRBV11-2; j_gene: TRBJ1-2; CDR3aa: CASSLDLGGYGYTF; CDR3nt: TGTGCCAGCAGCTTAGATCTGGGGGGATATGGCTACACCTTC
d_gene: .; abundance: .; v_gene: TRBV9; j_gene: TRBJ1-2; CDR3aa: CASSVAARAYGYTF; CDR3nt: TGTGCCAGCAGCGTAGCCGCCAGGGCGTATGGCTACACCTTC
d_gene: TRBD1; abundance: .; v_gene: TRBV6-1; j_gene: TRBJ2-7; CDR3aa: CASSLQGSPYEQYF; CDR3nt: TGTGCCAGCAGTTTACAGGGGTCCCCTTACGAGCAGTACTTC
d_gene: TRBD1; abundance: .; v_gene: TRBV2; j_gene: TRBJ2-1; CDR3aa: CASRDRGFGNEQFF; CDR3nt: TGTGCCAGCCGGGACAGGGGATTTGGGAATGAGCAGTTCTTC
d_gene: .; abundance: once; v_gene: TRBV6-2/TRBV6-3; j_gene: TRBJ2-1; CDR3aa: CASSRGAGWLNEQFF; CDR3nt: TGTGCCAGCAGTCGCGGCGCAGGGTGGTTAAATGAGCAGTTCTTC
d_gene: .; abundance: .; v_gene: TRBV7-3; j_gene: TRBJ2-3; CDR3aa: CASSPQGSSTDTQYF; CDR3nt: TGTGCCAGCAGCCCTCAGGGCTCTAGCACAGATACGCAGTATTTT
d_gene: .; abundance: .; v_gene: TRBV5-1; j_gene: TRBJ1-2; CDR3aa: CASSFATGRDGYTF; CDR3nt: TGCGCCAGCAGCTTCGCTACAGGCAGGGATGGCTACACCTTC
d_gene: TRBD1; abundance: few; v_gene: TRBV4-3; j_gene: TRBJ2-2; CDR3aa: CASSQYPSGQGANTGELFF; CDR3nt: TGCGCCAGCAGCCAATACCCTTCGGGACAGGGGGCGAACACCGGGGAGCTGTTTTTT
d_gene: TRBD1; abundance: few; v_gene: TRBV16; j_gene: TRBJ1-1; CDR3aa: CASSSQGDGAEAFF; CDR3nt: TGTGCCAGCAGCTCCCAGGGGGACGGGGCTGAAGCTTTCTTT
d_gene: TRBD2; abundance: .; v_gene: TRBV13; j_gene: TRBJ2-2; CDR3aa: CASSKGTRGTGELFF; CDR3nt: TGTGCCAGCAGCAAAGGGACTAGGGGCACCGGGGAGCTGTTTTTT
d_gene: TRBD1; abundance: .; v_gene: TRBV6-5; j_gene: TRBJ1-6; CDR3aa: CASSYSGTGNSPLHF; CDR3nt: TGTGCCAGCAGTTACTCCGGGACAGGGAATTCACCCCTCCACTTT
d_gene: TRBD2; abundance: .; v_gene: TRBV29-1; j_gene: TRBJ2-5; CDR3aa: CSTRLAGAPQETQYF; CDR3nt: TGCAGCACGCGACTAGCGGGGGCCCCTCAAGAGACCCAGTACTTC
d_gene: .; abundance: .; v_gene: TRBV18; j_gene: TRBJ2-7; CDR3aa: CASSPGGGTEQYF; CDR3nt: TGTGCCAGCTCACCAGGTGGGGGCACCGAGCAGTACTTC